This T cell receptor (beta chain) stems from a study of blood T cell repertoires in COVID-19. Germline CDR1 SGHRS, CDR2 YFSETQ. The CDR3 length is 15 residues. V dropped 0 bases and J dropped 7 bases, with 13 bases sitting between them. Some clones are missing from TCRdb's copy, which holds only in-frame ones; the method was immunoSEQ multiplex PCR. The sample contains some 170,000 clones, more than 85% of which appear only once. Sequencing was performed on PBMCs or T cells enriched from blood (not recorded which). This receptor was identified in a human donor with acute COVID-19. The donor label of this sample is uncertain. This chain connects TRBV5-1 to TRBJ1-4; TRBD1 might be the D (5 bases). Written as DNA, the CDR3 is TGCGCCAGCAGCTTGGCTTCAGGGAACGGTGAAAAACTGTTTTTT. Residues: CASSLASGNGEKLFF.